A selection of T cell receptor beta chains follows, all from one sample in a study of shared T cell receptors in the human thymus. Using immunoSEQ multiplex PCR, the repertoire was profiled, and TCRdb retains in-frame clones only, with some absent. This sample yields hundreds of thousands of clones, of which roughly 90% are seen a single time; around 0.01% belongs to the top ten. This sample also appeared in a second study, on human thymus T cells.

Input material: thymocytes. The receptors come from a boy under three years old with a congenital heart defect. The CDR3 runs from the conserved cysteine through the conserved F or W. A D gene is named only where the DNA matches it firmly. Expanded clones are given a class, and other clones once, few, many or no size at all.

d_gene: TRBD2
j_gene: TRBJ2-1
v_gene: TRBV2
abundance: .
CDR3nt: TGTGCCAGCATGTTCGGGAGGGGGGGCTACAATGAGCAGTTCTTC
CDR3aa: CASMFGRGGYNEQFF

d_gene: .
j_gene: TRBJ1-3
v_gene: TRBV7-9
abundance: .
CDR3nt: TGTGCCAGCAGCTTCGCAGCTGGAAACACCATATATTTT
CDR3aa: CASSFAAGNTIYF

d_gene: .
j_gene: TRBJ2-1
v_gene: TRBV5-1
abundance: few
CDR3nt: TGCGCCAGCAGCTTTTGTCTCGAGTCAGGGGGGTGCAATGAGCAGTTCTTC
CDR3aa: CASSFCLESGGCNEQFF

d_gene: TRBD2
j_gene: TRBJ2-3
v_gene: TRBV27
abundance: once
CDR3nt: TGTGCTGATCATGGGGCTAGCGGGAGTTCGGATACGCAGTATTTT
CDR3aa: CADHGASGSSDTQYF

d_gene: TRBD2
j_gene: TRBJ2-7
v_gene: TRBV4-1
abundance: once
CDR3nt: TGCGCCAGCAGCCAAGAAGAAGCGGGAACCTACGAGCAGTACTTC
CDR3aa: CASSQEEAGTYEQYF

d_gene: .
j_gene: TRBJ2-7
v_gene: TRBV18
abundance: few
CDR3nt: TGTGCCAGCTCCCCCGGGGAGGAGCAGTACTTC
CDR3aa: CASSPGEEQYF

d_gene: TRBD2
j_gene: TRBJ2-7
v_gene: TRBV5-1
abundance: .
CDR3nt: TGCGCCAGCAGCTTTGGGACTAGCGGAAGCTACGAGCAGTACTTC
CDR3aa: CASSFGTSGSYEQYF

d_gene: TRBD1
j_gene: TRBJ1-5
v_gene: TRBV6-6
abundance: .
CDR3nt: TGTGCCAGCTCAAGGGCCAGGGGGCGCGATCAGCCCCAGCATTTT
CDR3aa: CASSRARGRDQPQHF

d_gene: TRBD1
j_gene: TRBJ2-2
v_gene: TRBV14
abundance: .
CDR3nt: TGTGCCAGCAGCTTCCGGGACAGGGGGCCTTTTTACACCGGGGAGCTGTTTTTT
CDR3aa: CASSFRDRGPFYTGELFF

d_gene: .
j_gene: TRBJ2-7
v_gene: TRBV7-2
abundance: .
CDR3nt: TGTGCCAGCAGCTTAGGGAGGTCCCCCTCACCCTCCTCCTACGAGCAGTACTTC
CDR3aa: CASSLGRSPSPSSYEQYF

d_gene: TRBD2
j_gene: TRBJ2-2
v_gene: TRBV7-2
abundance: .
CDR3nt: TGTGCCAGCAGCTCCCCCTCACTAGCGGAAGGAACCGGGGAGCTGTTTTTT
CDR3aa: CASSSPSLAEGTGELFF

d_gene: .
j_gene: TRBJ2-7
v_gene: TRBV19
abundance: .
CDR3nt: TGTGCCAGTAGTAAAGCGGGCTATTCTCCCTACGAGCAGTACTTC
CDR3aa: CASSKAGYSPYEQYF

d_gene: TRBD2
j_gene: TRBJ2-7
v_gene: TRBV29-1
abundance: .
CDR3nt: TGCAGCGTCGCCGGCGGGGGGCGAAACTCCTACGAGCAGTACTTC
CDR3aa: CSVAGGGRNSYEQYF

d_gene: .
j_gene: TRBJ2-3
v_gene: TRBV6-1
abundance: .
CDR3nt: TGTGCCAGCAGTGAAAAAGCGTGGACAGACGATAGCACAGATACGCAGTATTTT
CDR3aa: CASSEKAWTDDSTDTQYF

d_gene: TRBD1
j_gene: TRBJ1-1
v_gene: TRBV18
abundance: .
CDR3nt: TGTGCCAGCTCACCACCGGGAATTATGGTTAGGGGGCCCAACACTGAAGCTTTCTTT
CDR3aa: CASSPPGIMVRGPNTEAFF

d_gene: TRBD1
j_gene: TRBJ2-3
v_gene: TRBV6-1
abundance: .
CDR3nt: TGTGCCAGCACCTCGCAGGGGGCGACAGATACGCAGTATTTT
CDR3aa: CASTSQGATDTQYF

d_gene: TRBD1
j_gene: TRBJ1-1
v_gene: TRBV30
abundance: .
CDR3nt: TGTGCCTACCTGACAGGGGGCACTGAAGCTTTCTTT
CDR3aa: CAYLTGGTEAFF